This TCR beta chain came from a study of cytomegalovirus exposure and HLA in healthy donors. This clone has just a few counts. What it binds is unknown. Findings of the study overall: As a later analysis showed, a missense DCLRE1C variant was linked to trimming of TCR beta V- and J-genes.

V gave up 2 bases and J gave up 8 bases, with 25 bases separating them. The CDR3 is 18 residues long. CDR1 and CDR2 (germline): SEHNR, FQNEAQ (reference sequence). Amplification used 60 Vbeta primers and 13 Jbeta primers. This table comes from immunoSEQ multiplex PCR, and its TCRdb copy is limited to in-frame clones, with some not included. The repertoire holds approximately 130,000 clones, with around 84% as singletons. This chain joins TRBV7-9 and TRBJ2-4; TRBD2 might be the D (6 bases). Sample: PBMCs. This TCR came from a man between 45 and 60 years old in good health and CMV-seronegative. The CDR3 DNA reads as TGTGCCAGCAGCTTACCCGGTAGAGTGACCTCGGGAGAAGACATTCAGTACTTC. Translating it yields CASSLPGRVTSGEDIQYF. The full variable domain, in which reference TRBV7-9 and TRBJ2-4 provide the parts outside the CDR3, is DTGVSQNPRHKITKRGQNVTFRCDPISEHNRLYWYRQTLGQGPEFLTYFQNEAQLEKSRLLSDRFSAERPKGSFSTLEIQRTEQGDSAMYLCASSLPGRVTSGEDIQYFGAGTRLSVL.